This T cell receptor beta chain was captured by sequencing in a study (dated by TCRdb to the mid-2010s). Context from the whole study: The study examined whether tumor-infiltrating Tregs in breast cancer are drawn from blood Tregs or arise in situ by conversion from other CD4+ T cell subsets.

The paper's findings and limits, for the study overall: The larger-cohort validation was restricted to a single TCR beta V-J rearrangement rather than whole repertoires. Tumor memory CD4+ T cell TCR gene usage clustered with blood and lymph node memory CD4+ cells and lymph node naive CD4+ cells. The greatest overlap of tumor-infiltrating Treg TCR alpha and beta sequences was observed with tumor naive CD4+ T cells, followed by blood naive CD4+ T cells.

Full-length TCR variable regions were amplified by 5' RACE PCR with constant-region reverse primers, and semi-nested PCR with Nested Universal Primer A was subsequently performed. Using the ReliaPrep RNA Cell Miniprep System, total RNA was extracted, and the SMARTer RACE 5'/3' Kit was then used to reverse transcribe the RNA into 5'RACE-ready cDNA. Multiplex adaptors were used to barcode the full-length TCR alpha and beta libraries, which were then sequenced on an Illumina MiSeq. The study's processing was this. For each of nine subset-tissue groups, sequencing data from the five patients were pooled, and the groups were compared by unsupervised clustering of TCR gene usage. The Morisita-Horn index was used to calculate repertoire similarity, with shared sequences weighted by how much each contributed to each repertoire. TCRdb cleaned the public reads at Q25 with fastp, built clones with MiXCR and kept in-frame beta chains. When rows share a CDR3 protein, they turn into one entry using the most common DNA and genes. TCRdb assigned the V and J calls; the authors' analysis was not used. This sample lists about 32,000 distinct CDR3 sequences; 24% were detected once. The ten largest clones add up to around 4.1% of the sample.

CDR1 and CDR2, looked up from the germline V gene, are SGHRS and YFSETQ. The CDR3 numbers 15 residues from cysteine through phenylalanine. Left in the record is the CDR3 DNA by itself, 45 bases read in frame from the first base. V is pruned by 0 bases and J by 4 bases, leaving 3 bases of the junction without a gene match. This clonotype was detected ten times or more. It has no known antigen specificity. Base qualities were left out, and no much larger clone turns up one base away. Memory CD4+ T cells were isolated as CD4+CD45RO+CD25- cells. Tregs, naive and memory CD4+ T cells from tumor, blood and ipsilateral draining lymph nodes of a few breast cancer patients underwent full-length TCR alpha and beta sequencing. Ficoll density gradient centrifugation was used to isolate mononuclear cells from lymph nodes or from 50 ml of peripheral blood. Sorted cell populations were confirmed by FACS to exceed 90% purity.

This receptor was identified in a female donor with breast cancer. The chain is encoded by TRBV5-1 joined to TRBJ2-7; 11 central bases correspond to TRBD2. The sample taken for sequencing was memory CD4+ T cells sorted from blood. The cell subset or site label on this specimen signifies: memory CD4+ T cells, CD4+CD45RO+CD25-. The CDR3 corresponds to CASSLAASGGYEQYF. The DNA is TGCGCCAGCAGCTTGGCGGCTAGCGGGGGGTACGAGCAGTACTTC.